This T cell receptor (beta chain) was sequenced in a study of blood T cell repertoires in COVID-19. Across the whole study: The United States, Italy and Spain supplied acute and convalescent COVID-19 samples.

The data were produced by immunoSEQ multiplex PCR, yet TCRdb's version contains in-frame clones alone and is incomplete. The data hold about 130,000 clones, with around 88% observed a single time. With 4 bases removed from V and 0 bases from J, the gap between germline ends came to 13 bases. CDR3 length: 16 amino acids. Germline V gene sequence: CDR1 MNHEY, CDR2 SVGAGI. This sequence joins TRBV6-5 and TRBJ1-5; no clear D. Sequencing was done on a sample of PBMCs or T cells enriched from blood (not recorded which). This TCR derives from a woman in her forties or fifties who had recovered from COVID-19. The CDR3 protein is CASSSVPSYSNQPQHF. CDR3 nucleotides: TGTGCCAGCAGTTCCGTCCCTTCTTATAGCAATCAGCCCCAGCATTTT.